These 4 T cell receptor beta chains were all obtained from the same sample, sequenced in a study of spatial heterogeneity in lung cancer (dated by TCRdb to about 2019). Summary of the overall study and its limitations: The tumor nonsynonymous mutation count correlated with the number of expanded alpha and beta TCRs within the tumor.

The time point label, as the study defines it: sample taken at primary tumor resection. Their specific antigens are unknown. Libraries were made using 5' RACE. TCRdb lists the instrument as NextSeq 500. TCRdb trimmed the raw reads at Q25, called clones with MiXCR and kept productive beta chains. Each CDR3 protein appears once, grouped with its most common genes and DNA. Across this sample there are around 100,000 distinct CDR3 sequences, with approximately 4.7% seen only once. The top ten constitute approximately 21% of the sample. Source: lung tumor tissue, taken at surgery. Receptors originate from a male donor with early-stage non-small cell lung cancer.

This clonotype was detected ten times or more. The J gene is TRBJ1-2, the V gene TRBV24-1; D ambiguous. CDR3 size: 12 residues. Per germline, CDR1 KGHDR and CDR2 SFDVKD. Trimming left V 3 bases short and J 6 bases short, with 7 bases between. The CDR3 DNA is TGTGCCACCAGTGATAGAGGGAATGGCTACACCTTC. It translates to CATSDRGNGYTF.

The J gene is TRBJ2-7, the V gene TRBV6-5; D gene unclear. The CDR3 contains 12 residues. CDR1 and CDR2 from the germline V gene are MNHEY and SVGAGI. V was clipped by 6 bases and J by 3 bases, with 9 bases between them. CDR3 sequence reads: CASSKDLYEQYF. The CDR3 nucleotides are TGTGCCAGCAGCAAAGACCTCTACGAGCAGTACTTC.

The chain is built from TRBV7-9 and TRBJ1-1; D perhaps matches TRBD1 (5 bases). V lost 5 bases to trimming and J lost 4 bases, with 11 bases between them. CDR1 and CDR2 (germline): SEHNR, FQNEAQ (reference sequence). This CDR3 is 13 amino acids long. CDR3 sequence: CASSAQQGTEAFF. The CDR3 coding sequence is TGTGCCAGCAGCGCTCAGCAGGGCACTGAAGCTTTCTTT.

The chain recombines TRBV6-1 with TRBJ1-5; no clear D gene. Germline CDR1 MNHNS, CDR2 SASEGT. Deletions cut 4 bases from V and 2 bases from J, with 12 bases between. This CDR3 spans 15 amino acids. The CDR3 loop reads CASSAGTAGNQPQHF. The CDR3 nucleotides read TGTGCCAGCAGTGCCGGCACTGCGGGCAATCAGCCCCAGCATTTT.